This T cell receptor beta chain was sequenced during a study of CD8 T cells in Susac syndrome. Study at large: There were five or six sequenced Susac syndrome patients with active disease and under ten in remission.

After extraction with the RNeasy kit, roughly 0.5 to 1 ug of the RNA was reverse transcribed using random hexamers. TCRdb redid the calling of the immunoSEQ multiplex PCR reads with MiXCR, one entry per CDR3 protein. In the table there are approximately 260,000 distinct CDR3 sequences, 90% to 96% of which are singletons. What was sequenced was CD4+ T cells from PBMCs. The clonotype originates from a human donor with Susac syndrome.

CDR3 sequence reads: CASSAGRATDTQYF. The DNA for the CDR3 is TGTGCCAGCTCAGCAGGGAGAGCGACAGATACGCAGTATTTT. V gene TRBV18 combines with J gene TRBJ2-3, with D perhaps assigned TRBD1 or TRBD2 (5 bases each). There are 14 residues in the CDR3. V lost 5 bases and J 3 bases, leaving 12 bases between the germline ends. Germline CDR1 KGHSH, CDR2 LQKENI.